The 28 T cell receptor beta chains presented below share a single source sample, sequenced in a study of CD8 T cells in Susac syndrome. Random hexamers were used to reverse transcribe an amount of roughly 0.5 to 1 ug RNA. TCRdb ran MiXCR on the immunoSEQ multiplex PCR reads and lists one entry per CDR3 protein. The table shows about 300,000 distinct CDR3 sequences, with roughly 85% occurring only once. Sequenced material: CD8+ T cells from PBMCs. Receptors originate from a human donor with multiple sclerosis.

The gene calls are TRBV6-1 and TRBJ2-1; 10 nucleotides agree with TRBD2. The J segment lost 0 bases and the V segment lost 7 bases, leaving 9 bases of the junction unmatched. The CDR3 extends over 17 amino acids. Germline values: CDR1 MNHNS, CDR2 SASEGT. The CDR3 here is CASTMTSGLSSYNEQFF. In nucleotides, the CDR3 is TGTGCCAGCACTATGACTAGCGGGTTGAGCTCCTACAATGAGCAGTTCTTC.

J is TRBJ1-2 and V is TRBV7-6; D not certain. Trimming cost V 5 bases and J 4 bases, with 11 bases left between them. The V gene's germline CDR1 is SGHVS and CDR2 FNYEAQ. The CDR3 loop spans 13 amino acids. This chain's CDR3 is CASSPTGSYGYTF. The CDR3 coding sequence is TGTGCCAGCAGCCCCACGGGCTCCTATGGCTACACCTTC.

The chain recombines TRBV28 with TRBJ2-3; D is tentatively TRBD1 or TRBD2 (5 bases each). Germline V gene data show CDR1 as MDHEN and CDR2 as SYDVKM. CDR3 length equals 13 residues. The V end lost 7 bases, the J end lost 6 bases, and 14 bases lay between the germline ends. Here the CDR3 reads CASTGGWGDTQYF. The DNA for the CDR3 is TGTGCCAGCACCGGAGGCTGGGGGGATACGCAGTATTTT.

The genes are TRBV27 and TRBJ2-6, with D possibly matching TRBD1 (5 bases). The germline CDR1 and CDR2 sequences are MNHEY and SMNVEV (reference sequence). Between the trimmed V and J ends, which lost 10 bases and 0 bases, there was a span of 10 bases. The CDR3 covers 14 residues. The CDR3 nucleotides read TGTGCCACCCAACAGGTCTCTGGGGCCAACGTCCTGACTTTC. Translation gives CATQQVSGANVLTF.

CDR3 sequence reads: CSARDSPGSGYEQYF. CDR3 nucleotides: TGCAGTGCTAGAGATTCGCCGGGTTCTGGGTACGAGCAGTACTTC. The chain couples TRBV20-1 to TRBJ2-7, with D hard to call. CDR1 is DFQATT and CDR2 is SNEGSKA in the germline V gene (reference sequence). The CDR3 consists of 15 residues. V was pared by 0 bases and J by 4 bases, with 16 bases between.

This chain links TRBV27 with TRBJ1-4; 9 bases agree with TRBD1. CDR1 and CDR2 from the germline V gene are MNHEY and SMNVEV (reference sequence). V was pared by 6 bases and J by 8 bases, with 10 bases of the junction left unmatched. There are 15 residues in the CDR3. CDR3 protein: CASRPWTGEREKLFF. In nucleotides, the CDR3 is TGTGCCAGCAGACCTTGGACAGGGGAAAGAGAAAAACTGTTTTTT.

CDR3 bases: TGTGCCAGCAACCAAGACCCCGAGAGAGGAAATGGTGACGAGCAGTACTTC. Translated, it gives CASNQDPERGNGDEQYF. This chain uses TRBV7-2 with TRBJ2-7; D is uncertain. Per the germline V gene, CDR1 is SGHTA and CDR2 is FQGNSA. There are 17 residues in the CDR3. Trimming took 7 bases from V and 5 from J, leaving 27 bases between them. The variable domain in full, with the rest retrieved from reference TRBV7-2 and TRBJ2-7, is GAGVSQSPSNKVTEKGKDVELRCDPISGHTALYWYRQSLGQGLEFLIYFQGNSAPDKSGLPSDRFSAERTGGSVSTLTIQRTQQEDSAVYLCASNQDPERGNGDEQYFGPGTRLTVT.

This chain uses TRBV20-1 with TRBJ2-7; D is unresolved. Per the germline V gene, CDR1 is DFQATT and CDR2 is SNEGSKA (reference sequence). V dropped 5 bases and J dropped 3 bases, with 8 bases sitting between them. The CDR3 runs to 11 residues. CDR3 DNA: TGCAGTGCTGGAACAGACTACGAGCAGTACTTC. It specifies CSAGTDYEQYF.

The chain uses TRBV7-2 and TRBJ2-7; weak D call: TRBD2 (5 bases). The CDR3 length is 13 residues. The ends were cut back, 2 bases at V and 5 bases at J, with 10 bases in the middle. The germline CDR1 and CDR2 sequences are SGHTA and FQGNSA. CDR3 DNA: TGTGCCAGCAGCTTAACTAGTCCCCACGAGCAGTACTTC. Its protein is CASSLTSPHEQYF.

V usage is TRBV20-1 and J usage is TRBJ2-3; a weak D match, TRBD2 (5 bases). V shed 5 bases and J shed 5 bases, with 23 bases lying between them. This CDR3 has 16 amino acids. Germline lookup yields CDR1 DFQATT and CDR2 SNEGSKA (reference sequence). CDR3 loop: CSAPSRLPDAQDTQYF. CDR3 in DNA: TGCAGTGCTCCCTCAAGACTACCCGACGCACAAGATACGCAGTATTTT.

The genes are TRBV7-2 and TRBJ2-3, with TRBD2 matching 9 bases. The CDR3 is 15 amino acids. After removal of 5 bases from V and 4 bases from J, the junction contained 7 bases not matched to a gene. Germline V gives CDR1 SGHTA, CDR2 FQGNSA. The CDR3 coding sequence is TGTGCCAGCAGCCCCTTAGCGGGAGTGGCAGATACGCAGTATTTT. Protein sequence: CASSPLAGVADTQYF. Full variable domain (rest looked up from reference TRBV7-2 and TRBJ2-3): GAGVSQSPSNKVTEKGKDVELRCDPISGHTALYWYRQSLGQGLEFLIYFQGNSAPDKSGLPSDRFSAERTGGSVSTLTIQRTQQEDSAVYLCASSPLAGVADTQYFGPGTRLTVL.

This rearrangement joins TRBV7-9 to TRBJ2-5; TRBD1 matches 10 bases. V lost 8 bases to trimming and J lost 5 bases; unmatched junction nucleotides: 8. The CDR3 spans 14 residues. Germline CDR1 and CDR2: SEHNR and FQNEAQ (reference sequence). CDR3 nucleotides: TGTGCCAGCGCCAGGCGGGACAGGGGTGAGACCCAGTACTTC. Protein sequence: CASARRDRGETQYF.

V usage is TRBV4-3 and J usage is TRBJ2-1; unclear D gene. Looked up from germline, CDR1 is LGHNA and CDR2 is YSLEER. The CDR3 consists of 16 residues. V was trimmed by 0 bases and J by 3 bases, leaving 12 bases between them. In nucleotides, the CDR3 is TGCGCCAGCAGCCAAGATCTTGTGTCCCTCTACAATGAGCAGTTCTTC. Protein: CASSQDLVSLYNEQFF.

CDR3 protein: CASMAIKGKNIQYF. Written as DNA, the CDR3 is TGTGCCAGCATGGCGATAAAGGGCAAAAACATTCAGTACTTC. This chain links TRBV7-3 with TRBJ2-4; D is uncertain. Germline V gene data show CDR1 as SGHTA and CDR2 as FQGTGA. V lost 7 bases, J lost 3 bases, and 13 bases lay in between. The CDR3 contains 14 residues.

The chain carries TRBV11-2 and TRBJ2-6, with D maybe TRBD2 (5 bases). This CDR3 has 19 residues. V was trimmed by 5 bases and J by 3 bases, leaving 23 bases between them. Germline V gene data show CDR1 as SGHAT and CDR2 as FQNNGV. The CDR3 DNA is TGTGCCAGCAGCCCGGAGGCACCCGCCAGCTTCTTTGGGGCCAACGTCCTGACTTTC. Its translation: CASSPEAPASFFGANVLTF.

This clonotype was recorded only once. V and J are TRBV5-1 and TRBJ1-4; the D gene is possibly TRBD1 (6 bases). Trimming removed 4 bases from V and 0 bases from J, with 10 bases in between. CDR1 is SGHRS, CDR2 YFSETQ, per germline. This CDR3 region has 15 residues. The CDR3 DNA follows: TGCGCCAGCAGCCGGGACATTGCAACTAATGAAAAACTGTTTTTT. This gives the protein CASSRDIATNEKLFF.

The rearrangement uses TRBV13 and TRBJ2-7; D is undetermined. The CDR3 totals 15 residues. V was clipped by 5 bases and J by 2 bases, with 16 bases between them. Germline V gene data show CDR1 as PRHDT and CDR2 as FYEKMQ (reference sequence). CDR3: CASSLGFGATYEQYF. Written as DNA, the CDR3 is TGTGCCAGCAGCCTGGGGTTCGGCGCCACCTACGAGCAGTACTTC.

This chain joins TRBV20-1 and TRBJ2-1; TRBD2 agrees at 8 bases. The germline CDR1 and CDR2 sequences are DFQATT and SNEGSKA (reference sequence). V shed 6 bases, J shed 8 bases, and the junction held 6 bases outside the gene matches. The CDR3 covers 12 residues. CDR3 DNA sequence: TGCAGTGCCCCCGGGACTAGGTATGAGCAGTTCTTC. It is translated as CSAPGTRYEQFF.

The rearrangement uses TRBV6-2 or TRBV6-3 and TRBJ2-1; TRBD2 agrees at 11 bases. The V segment lost 6 bases and the J segment 16 bases; nucleotides outside the gene matches: 11. CDR1 and CDR2 (germline): MNHEY, SVGEGT. CDR3 size: 13 residues. DNA for the CDR3: TGTGCCAGCAGCCCCCTAGCGGGAGGACCTCAATTCTTC. It encodes CASSPLAGGPQFF.

The chain joins TRBV27 to TRBJ2-1; tentative D call: TRBD1 (5 bases). This CDR3 contains 17 residues. In germline, CDR1 is MNHEY, CDR2 SMNVEV (reference sequence). Between the trimmed V and J ends, which lost 2 bases and 6 bases, there was a span of 20 bases. This CDR3 reads CASSLGPGPDIGNEQFF. The CDR3 DNA reads TGTGCCAGCAGTTTAGGGCCAGGGCCGGATATCGGCAATGAGCAGTTCTTC.

The rearrangement joins TRBV6-5 to TRBJ2-2; a weak D match, TRBD1 (6 bases). The CDR3 has 14 amino acids. Trimming pared 5 bases from V and 4 bases from J, leaving 11 bases between. In germline, CDR1 is MNHEY, CDR2 SVGAGI. CDR3 residues: CASSLGHLTGELFF. In nucleotides, the CDR3 is TGTGCCAGCAGTCTGGGACACCTCACCGGGGAGCTGTTTTTT.

V usage is TRBV7-9 and J usage is TRBJ2-2, with D perhaps TRBD2 (7 bases). The CDR3 is made up of 16 amino acids. The germline V gene has CDR1 SEHNR and CDR2 FQNEAQ (reference sequence). Trimming pared 5 bases from V and 5 bases from J, leaving 18 bases between. CDR3 DNA: TGTGCCAGCAGCGCCAAGGGGGGGATGTGGACCGGGGAGCTGTTTTTT. Amino acid sequence: CASSAKGGMWTGELFF. The variable domain in full, with the rest retrieved from reference TRBV7-9 and TRBJ2-2, is DTGVSQNPRHKITKRGQNVTFRCDPISEHNRLYWYRQTLGQGPEFLTYFQNEAQLEKSRLLSDRFSAERPKGSFSTLEIQRTEQGDSAMYLCASSAKGGMWTGELFFGEGSRLTVL.

Only a few counts were recorded for this clonotype. V gene TRBV30 combines with J gene TRBJ1-1, with unresolved D. CDR3 length: 12 amino acids. The germline CDR1 and CDR2 sequences are GTSNPN and SVGIG (reference sequence). Trimming left V 4 bases short and J 2 bases short, with 8 bases between. CDR3 sequence reads: CAWNGLNTEAFF. Written as DNA, the CDR3 is TGTGCCTGGAACGGGCTCAACACTGAAGCTTTCTTT.

This chain joins TRBV29-1 and TRBJ2-7; D perhaps matches TRBD2 (6 bases). CDR1 and CDR2 from the germline V gene are SQVTM and ANQGSEA. Trimming cost V 3 bases and J 3 bases, with 21 bases left between them. This CDR3 spans 16 amino acids. The CDR3, as DNA: TGCAGCGTTGATTTGGGCAGCGGGCAAGCAAGCTACGAGCAGTACTTC. Protein product: CSVDLGSGQASYEQYF.

The chain links TRBV20-1 to TRBJ1-1; D is unclear. V lost 3 bases to trimming and J lost 6 bases, with 5 bases between them. This CDR3 has 10 amino acids. Per the germline V gene, CDR1 is DFQATT and CDR2 is SNEGSKA (reference sequence). The chain's CDR3 is CSASMAEAFF. CDR3 nucleotides: TGCAGTGCTAGTATGGCTGAAGCTTTCTTT.

The chain couples TRBV15 to TRBJ2-1, with D unresolved. The CDR3 has 16 residues. The germline V gene has CDR1 LNHNV and CDR2 YYDKDF (reference sequence). Trimming took 0 bases from V and 7 from J, leaving 16 bases between them. The CDR3 region is CATSREGSPGWNEQFF. The CDR3 region has the DNA TGTGCCACCAGCAGAGAGGGGTCCCCCGGTTGGAATGAGCAGTTCTTC.

The chain carries TRBV19 and TRBJ2-7; possibly TRBD1 for D (5 bases). This CDR3 region has 16 residues. Germline CDR1 LNHDA, CDR2 SQIVND (reference sequence). The V and J ends lost 3 bases and 4 bases respectively, with 19 bases between them. The DNA for the CDR3 is TGTGCCAGTAGTATGGGCAGGGCCCGGTTTAAGTACGAGCAGTACTTC. This gives the protein CASSMGRARFKYEQYF. Full variable domain (remainder filled in from reference TRBV19 and TRBJ2-7): DGGITQSPKYLFRKEGQNVTLSCEQNLNHDAMYWYRQDPGQGLRLIYYSQIVNDFQKGDIAEGYSVSREKKESFPLTVTSAQKNPTAFYLCASSMGRARFKYEQYFGPGTRLTVT.

This chain links TRBV19 with TRBJ2-2; D ambiguous. Germline CDR1 is LNHDA and CDR2 is SQIVND (reference sequence). The CDR3 sequence is 17 residues long. V lost 7 bases and J lost 4, with 22 bases in between. CDR3 residues: CASTARALLGITGELFF. The DNA of the CDR3 is TGTGCCAGTACCGCCCGGGCCCTCCTAGGTATCACCGGGGAGCTGTTTTTT. Drawing the rest from reference TRBV19 and TRBJ2-2, the complete variable domain is DGGITQSPKYLFRKEGQNVTLSCEQNLNHDAMYWYRQDPGQGLRLIYYSQIVNDFQKGDIAEGYSVSREKKESFPLTVTSAQKNPTAFYLCASTARALLGITGELFFGEGSRLTVL.